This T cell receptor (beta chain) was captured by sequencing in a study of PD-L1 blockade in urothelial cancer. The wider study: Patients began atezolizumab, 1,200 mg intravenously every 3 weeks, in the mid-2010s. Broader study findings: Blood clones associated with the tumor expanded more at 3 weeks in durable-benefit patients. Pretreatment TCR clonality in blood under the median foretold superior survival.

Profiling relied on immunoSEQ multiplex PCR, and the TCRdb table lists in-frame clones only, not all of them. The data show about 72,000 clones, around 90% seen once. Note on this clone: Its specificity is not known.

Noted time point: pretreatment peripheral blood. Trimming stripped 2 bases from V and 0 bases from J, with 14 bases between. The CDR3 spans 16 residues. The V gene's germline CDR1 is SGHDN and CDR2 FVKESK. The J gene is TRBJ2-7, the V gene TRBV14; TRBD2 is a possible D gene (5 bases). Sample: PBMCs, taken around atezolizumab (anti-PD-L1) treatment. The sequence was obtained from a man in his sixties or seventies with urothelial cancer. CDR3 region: CASSQPHTEGSYEQYF. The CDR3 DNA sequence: TGTGCCAGCAGCCAACCCCACACCGAGGGCTCCTACGAGCAGTACTTC.